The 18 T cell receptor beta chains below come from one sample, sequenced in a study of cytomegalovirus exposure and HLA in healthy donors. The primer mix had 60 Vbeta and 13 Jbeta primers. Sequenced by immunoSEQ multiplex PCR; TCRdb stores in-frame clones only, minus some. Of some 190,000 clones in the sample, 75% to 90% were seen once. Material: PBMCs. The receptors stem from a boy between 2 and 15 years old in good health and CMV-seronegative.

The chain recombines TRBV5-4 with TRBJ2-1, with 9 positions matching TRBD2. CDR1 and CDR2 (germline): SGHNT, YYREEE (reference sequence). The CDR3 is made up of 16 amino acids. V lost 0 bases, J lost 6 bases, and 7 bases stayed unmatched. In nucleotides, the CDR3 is TGTGCCAGCAGCTTGGTTCTAGCGGGGACACGCAATGAGCAGTTCTTC. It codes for CASSLVLAGTRNEQFF. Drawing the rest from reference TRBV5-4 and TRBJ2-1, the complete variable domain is ETGVTQSPTHLIKTRGQQVTLRCSSQSGHNTVSWYQQALGQGPQFIFQYYREEENGRGNFPPRFSGLQFPNYSSELNVNALELDDSALYLCASSLVLAGTRNEQFFGPGTRLTVL.

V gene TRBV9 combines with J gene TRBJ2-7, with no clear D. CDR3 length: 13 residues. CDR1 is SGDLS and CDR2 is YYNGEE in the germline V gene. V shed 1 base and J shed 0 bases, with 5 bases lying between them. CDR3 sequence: CASSVTGSYEQYF. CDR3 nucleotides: TGTGCCAGCAGCGTAACTGGCTCCTACGAGCAGTACTTC.

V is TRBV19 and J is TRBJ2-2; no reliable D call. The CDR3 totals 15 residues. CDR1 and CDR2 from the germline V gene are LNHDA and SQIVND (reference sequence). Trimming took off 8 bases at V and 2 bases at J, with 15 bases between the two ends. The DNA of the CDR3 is TGTGCCAGTCGGTTTGGTGGGCCAAACACCGGGGAGCTGTTTTTT. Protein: CASRFGGPNTGELFF.

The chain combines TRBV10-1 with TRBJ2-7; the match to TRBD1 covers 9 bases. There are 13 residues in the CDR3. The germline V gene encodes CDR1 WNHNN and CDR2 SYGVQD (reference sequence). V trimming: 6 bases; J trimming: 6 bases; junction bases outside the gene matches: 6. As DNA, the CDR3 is TGCGCCAGCAGCCGTACGACAGGGGGCGAGCAGTACTTC. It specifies CASSRTTGGEQYF.

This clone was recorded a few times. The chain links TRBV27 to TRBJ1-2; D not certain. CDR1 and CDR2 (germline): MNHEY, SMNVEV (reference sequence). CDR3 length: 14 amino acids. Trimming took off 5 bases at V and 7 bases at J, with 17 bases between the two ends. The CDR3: CASSNRSLRGGYTF. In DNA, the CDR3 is TGTGCCAGCAGTAATAGGAGCTTGAGAGGTGGCTACACCTTC.

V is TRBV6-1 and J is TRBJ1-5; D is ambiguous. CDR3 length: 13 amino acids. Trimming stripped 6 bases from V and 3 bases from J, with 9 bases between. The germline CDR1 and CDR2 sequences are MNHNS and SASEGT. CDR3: CASSLPPNQPQHF. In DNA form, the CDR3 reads TGTGCCAGCAGCCTACCGCCCAATCAGCCCCAGCATTTT.

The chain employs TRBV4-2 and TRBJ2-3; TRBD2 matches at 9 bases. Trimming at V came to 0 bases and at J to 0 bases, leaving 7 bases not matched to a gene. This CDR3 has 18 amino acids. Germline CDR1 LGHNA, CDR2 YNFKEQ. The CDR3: CASSQDFGAGGSTDTQYF. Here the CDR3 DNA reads TGTGCCAGCAGCCAAGATTTTGGAGCGGGAGGAAGCACAGATACGCAGTATTTT.

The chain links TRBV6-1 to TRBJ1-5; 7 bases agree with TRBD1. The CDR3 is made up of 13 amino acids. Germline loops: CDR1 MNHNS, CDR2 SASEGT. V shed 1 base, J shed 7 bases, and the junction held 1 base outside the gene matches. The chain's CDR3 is CASSEEGAQPQHF. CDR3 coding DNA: TGTGCCAGCAGTGAAGAGGGGGCCCAGCCCCAGCATTTT.

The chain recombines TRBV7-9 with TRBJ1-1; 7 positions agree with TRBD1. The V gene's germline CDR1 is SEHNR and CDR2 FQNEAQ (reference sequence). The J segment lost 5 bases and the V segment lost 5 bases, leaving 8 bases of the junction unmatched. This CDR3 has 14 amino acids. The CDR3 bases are TGTGCCAGCAGCCCAACAGGGGACTTTACTGAAGCTTTCTTT. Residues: CASSPTGDFTEAFF.

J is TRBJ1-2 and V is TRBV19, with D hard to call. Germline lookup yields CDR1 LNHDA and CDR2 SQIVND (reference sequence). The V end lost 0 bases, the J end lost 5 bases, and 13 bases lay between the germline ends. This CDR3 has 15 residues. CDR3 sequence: CASSIDMEQFYGYTF. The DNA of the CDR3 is TGTGCCAGTAGTATAGATATGGAACAGTTTTATGGCTACACCTTC.

In nucleotides, the CDR3 is TGTGCCAGCAGTCCCCTGAACGGGGCTGGAAACACCATATATTTT. This sequence encodes CASSPLNGAGNTIYF. The chain is built from TRBV28 and TRBJ1-3; no clear D gene. V was shortened by 5 bases and J by 2 bases, with 13 bases between the two germline ends. Germline assignment: CDR1 MDHEN and CDR2 SYDVKM. This CDR3 has 15 residues.

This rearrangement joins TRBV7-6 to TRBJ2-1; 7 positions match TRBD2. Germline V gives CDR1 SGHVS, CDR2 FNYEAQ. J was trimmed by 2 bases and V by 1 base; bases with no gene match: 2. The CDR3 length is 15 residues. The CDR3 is CASSLVTSAYNEQFF. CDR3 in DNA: TGTGCCAGCAGCTTAGTAACTAGCGCCTACAATGAGCAGTTCTTC. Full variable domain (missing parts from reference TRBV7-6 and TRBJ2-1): GAGVSQSPRYKVTKRGQDVALRCDPISGHVSLYWYRQALGQGPEFLTYFNYEAQQDKSGLPNDRFSAERPEGSISTLTIQRTEQRDSAMYRCASSLVTSAYNEQFFGPGTRLTVL.

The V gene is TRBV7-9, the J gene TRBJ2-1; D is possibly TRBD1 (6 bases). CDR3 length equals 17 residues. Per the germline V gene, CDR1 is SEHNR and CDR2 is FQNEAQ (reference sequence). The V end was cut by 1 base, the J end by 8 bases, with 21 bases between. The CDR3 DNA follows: TGTGCCAGCAGCTTAGGCCGGGACACGCAGCTAACAGATGAGCAGTTCTTC. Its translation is CASSLGRDTQLTDEQFF.

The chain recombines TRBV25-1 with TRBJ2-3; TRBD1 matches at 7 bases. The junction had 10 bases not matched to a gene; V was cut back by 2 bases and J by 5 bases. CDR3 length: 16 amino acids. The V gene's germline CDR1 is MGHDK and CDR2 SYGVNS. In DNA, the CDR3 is TGTGCCAGCAGTGAAATCGTGACAGGGTTGGGAGATACGCAGTATTTT. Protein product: CASSEIVTGLGDTQYF.

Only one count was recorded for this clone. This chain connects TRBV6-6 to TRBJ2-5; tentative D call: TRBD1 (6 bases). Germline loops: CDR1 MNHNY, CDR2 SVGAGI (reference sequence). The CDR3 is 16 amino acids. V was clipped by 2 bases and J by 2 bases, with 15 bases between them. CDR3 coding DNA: TGTGCCAGCAGTTACGGGGGACACCTAATTCAAGAGACCCAGTACTTC. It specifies CASSYGGHLIQETQYF.

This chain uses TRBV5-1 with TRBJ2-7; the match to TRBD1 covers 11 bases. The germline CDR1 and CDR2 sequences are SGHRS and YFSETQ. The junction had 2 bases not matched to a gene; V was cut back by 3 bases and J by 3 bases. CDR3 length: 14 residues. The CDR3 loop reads CASSSGTGGYEQYV. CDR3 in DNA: TGCGCCAGCAGCTCGGGGACAGGGGGCTACGAGCAGTACGTC.

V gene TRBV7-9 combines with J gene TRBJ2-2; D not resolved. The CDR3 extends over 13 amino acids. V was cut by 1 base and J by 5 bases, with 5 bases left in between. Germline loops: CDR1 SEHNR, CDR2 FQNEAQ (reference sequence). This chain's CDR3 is CASSLDATGELFF. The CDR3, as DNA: TGTGCCAGCAGCTTAGATGCGACCGGGGAGCTGTTTTTT.

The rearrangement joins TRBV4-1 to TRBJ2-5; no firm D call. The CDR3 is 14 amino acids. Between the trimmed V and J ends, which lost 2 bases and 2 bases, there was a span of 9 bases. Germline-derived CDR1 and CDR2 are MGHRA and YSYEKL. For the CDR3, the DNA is TGCGCCAGCAGCCAATCCCCGGTACAAGAGACCCAGTACTTC. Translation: CASSQSPVQETQYF.